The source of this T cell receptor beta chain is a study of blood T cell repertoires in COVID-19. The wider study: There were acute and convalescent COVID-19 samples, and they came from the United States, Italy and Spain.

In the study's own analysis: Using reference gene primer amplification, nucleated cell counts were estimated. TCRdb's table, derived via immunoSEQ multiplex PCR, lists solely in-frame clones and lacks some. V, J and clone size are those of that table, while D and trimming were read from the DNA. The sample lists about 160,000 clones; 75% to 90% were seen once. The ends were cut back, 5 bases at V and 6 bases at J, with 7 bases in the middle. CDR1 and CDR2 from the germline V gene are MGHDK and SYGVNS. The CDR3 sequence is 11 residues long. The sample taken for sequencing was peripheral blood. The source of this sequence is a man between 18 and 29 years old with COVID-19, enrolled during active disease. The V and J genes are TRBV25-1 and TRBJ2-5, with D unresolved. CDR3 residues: CASSPSQTQYF. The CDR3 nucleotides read TGTGCCAGCAGTCCATCCCAGACCCAGTACTTC.